Only a few counts were recorded for the clone carrying this T cell receptor (beta chain). Its target is unknown. These data come from a study of T cells in tuberculosis. Study in general: This South African cohort compared adolescents with or without latent tuberculosis against adults with active tuberculosis.

The protocol was immunoSEQ multiplex PCR, while the TCRdb copy is restricted to in-frame clones and leaves out a portion. Of approximately 29,000 clones in the sample, 90% were seen once. Study conclusions and caveats: Smaller alpha distances in active tuberculosis partly reflected shorter CDR3-alpha lengths. Selection depended on which cryopreserved specimens were available. GMM-specific TCRs were nearer to active tuberculosis alpha repertoires, suggesting expansion.

CDR3 length equals 17 residues. The ends were cut back, 6 bases at V and 0 bases at J, with 17 bases in the middle. The germline V gene encodes CDR1 KGHSH and CDR2 LQKENI. Sequences were obtained from PBMCs. The chain has TRBV18 and TRBJ1-4; weak D call: TRBD1 (6 bases). The TCR comes from a donor aged 10 to 29 with latent tuberculosis or without tuberculosis infection. CDR3 residues: CASSLSLGAATNEKLFF. CDR3 bases: TGTGCCAGCTCCCTCAGCCTGGGGGCTGCAACTAATGAAAAACTGTTTTTT. The full variable domain, completed using reference TRBV18 and TRBJ1-4, is NAGVMQNPRHLVRRRGQEARLRCSPMKGHSHVYWYRQLPEEGLKFMVYLQKENIIDESGMPKERFSAEFPKEGPSILRIQQVVRGDSAAYFCASSLSLGAATNEKLFFGSGTQLSVL.